This T cell receptor beta chain was found in a study of CD8 T cells in ankylosing spondylitis. The study's findings and limits: For ankylosing spondylitis blood, a TCR beta motif of 7 to 9 highly homologous variants appeared characteristic. Disease-linked clones were CD8+ and relatively rare in peripheral blood.

This clonotype has more than one count but fewer than ten. Antigen unknown. Via MiXCR, TCRdb re-called the 5' RACE reads, giving one row per CDR3 protein. The table shows more than 30,000 distinct CDR3 sequences, with under 15% occurring only once. The CDR3 sequence is 11 residues long. V was cut by 5 bases and J by 10 bases, with 9 bases left in between. Germline CDR1 KGHSH, CDR2 LQKENI. This sequence joins TRBV18 and TRBJ2-1; D is undetermined. The source of this sequence is a male donor with ankylosing spondylitis. Input material: synovial fluid, either unsorted or a sorted T cell fraction (not recorded which). The chain's CDR3 is CASSVEGEQFF. The CDR3 DNA follows: TGTGCCAGCTCAGTTGAAGGGGAGCAGTTCTTC.